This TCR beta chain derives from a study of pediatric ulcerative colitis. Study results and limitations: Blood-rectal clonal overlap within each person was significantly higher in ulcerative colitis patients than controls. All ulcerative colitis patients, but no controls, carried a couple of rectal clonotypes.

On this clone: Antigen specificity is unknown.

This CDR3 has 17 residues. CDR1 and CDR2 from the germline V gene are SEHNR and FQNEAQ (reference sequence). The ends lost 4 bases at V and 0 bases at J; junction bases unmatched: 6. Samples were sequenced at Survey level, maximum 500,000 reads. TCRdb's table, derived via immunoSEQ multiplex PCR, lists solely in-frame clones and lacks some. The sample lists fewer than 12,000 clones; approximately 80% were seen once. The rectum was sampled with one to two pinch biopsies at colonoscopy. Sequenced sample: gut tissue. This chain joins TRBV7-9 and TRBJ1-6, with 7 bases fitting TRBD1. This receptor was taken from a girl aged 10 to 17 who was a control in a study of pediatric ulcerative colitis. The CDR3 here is CASSSSTGSSYNSPLHF. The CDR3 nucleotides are TGTGCCAGCAGCTCGTCGACAGGGAGCTCCTATAATTCACCCCTCCACTTT.